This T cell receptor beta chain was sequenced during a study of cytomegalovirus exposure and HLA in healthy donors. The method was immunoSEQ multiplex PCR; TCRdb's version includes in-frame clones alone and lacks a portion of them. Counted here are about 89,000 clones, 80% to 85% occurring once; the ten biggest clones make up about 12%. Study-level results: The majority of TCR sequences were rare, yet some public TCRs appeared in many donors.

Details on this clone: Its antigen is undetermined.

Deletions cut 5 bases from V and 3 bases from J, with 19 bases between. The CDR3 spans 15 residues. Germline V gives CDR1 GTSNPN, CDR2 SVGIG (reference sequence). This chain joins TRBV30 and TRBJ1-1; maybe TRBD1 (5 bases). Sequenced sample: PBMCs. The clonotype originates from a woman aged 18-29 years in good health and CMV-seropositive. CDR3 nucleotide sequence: TGTGCCTGGGGGGCGGCGGCGGGAGCGTACACTGAAGCTTTCTTT. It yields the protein CAWGAAAGAYTEAFF.